These T cell receptor beta chains were read from a single sample in a study of T cell responses to AZD1222 COVID-19 vaccine. Some clones are missing from TCRdb's copy, which holds only in-frame ones; the method was immunoSEQ multiplex PCR. Of about 140,000 clones detected, 85% to 95% appear once; the ten largest clones hold around 3.5%. The source was peripheral blood, collected 28 days after the second AZD1222 dose. The receptors stem from an adult who received the AZD1222 COVID-19 vaccine. Both conserved end residues are part of each CDR3. A D gene is named only where the DNA matches it firmly. A row's size may be missing; if present it is once, few, many or a size class.

DNA	CDR3	V	J	size	D
TGTGCCAGCAGCTTACTCGAGACGGGCGAGCAGTTCTTC	CASSLLETGEQFF	TRBV7-2	TRBJ2-1	.	.
TGTGCCACCAGCAGAGAGCGACAGGGGTTGGAGACCCAGTACTTC	CATSRERQGLETQYF	TRBV15	TRBJ2-5	once	TRBD1
TGCAGCGTTGAAAACAGAAACTATGGCTACACCTTC	CSVENRNYGYTF	TRBV29-1	TRBJ1-2	.	.
TGTGCCAGTAGGCAGGGACCGGGGCAGAGGTATGGCTACACCTTC	CASRQGPGQRYGYTF	TRBV19	TRBJ1-2	.	.
TGTGCCAGCAGCCAAGCAAAAGGGAATAGCGGGGGGTACGAGCAGTACTTC	CASSQAKGNSGGYEQYF	TRBV4-2	TRBJ2-7	.	TRBD2
TGTGCCACCAGCAGAGATCCCGGCTACGAGCAGTACTTC	CATSRDPGYEQYF	TRBV15	TRBJ2-7	once	.
TGTGCCAGCAGTTTGAGGGAATCACCCCTCCACTTT	CASSLRESPLHF	TRBV27	TRBJ1-6	.	.
TGTGCCAGCAGCCTAAGGACGGAGCAGTTCTTC	CASSLRTEQFF	TRBV7-8	TRBJ2-1	.	.
TGTGCCAGCCAAGGACAGGGTTTCTCTCAGCCCCAGCATTTT	CASQGQGFSQPQHF	TRBV2	TRBJ1-5	once	TRBD1
TGCGCCAGCAGCTTTCAGCAGGGGGCTAGGGACCGGTTCTTC	CASSFQQGARDRFF	TRBV5-1	TRBJ2-1	.	TRBD1
TGTGCCAGCAGCTCTGGCTCTGGAAACACCATATATTTT	CASSSGSGNTIYF	TRBV11-3	TRBJ1-3	once	.
TGTGCCAGCAGCCAACTCGTGGGGAGGAACACTGAAGCTTTCTTT	CASSQLVGRNTEAFF	TRBV5-8	TRBJ1-1	.	.
TGTGCCAGCAGGTCCCCGGGACAGGGACCAGATACGCAGTATTTT	CASRSPGQGPDTQYF	TRBV6-5	TRBJ2-3	.	TRBD1
TGTGCCAGCAGCACCGGACAGGTGGGGAGCGGGGAGCTGTTTTTT	CASSTGQVGSGELFF	TRBV28	TRBJ2-2	.	TRBD1
TGTGCCACCAGCAGCGCGACAGGGAGGGTGGATGGCTACACCTTC	CATSSATGRVDGYTF	TRBV15	TRBJ1-2	.	TRBD1
TGTGCCACCAGTGATTTCGGGACAGATACGCAGTATTTT	CATSDFGTDTQYF	TRBV24-1	TRBJ2-3	once	.